The rows below give T cell receptor beta chains drawn from one sample of a study of shared clonotypes between healthy human individuals. Generated by immunoSEQ multiplex PCR, the TCRdb table keeps only in-frame clones and is missing some. The sample contains 150,000 to 200,000 clones, approximately 62% of which appear only once. Sequenced material: memory CD4+ T cells sorted from blood. Source of these receptors: a man aged 25-45 years in good health. Each CDR3 is given with its conserved first and last residue. A D gene is named only where the DNA matches it firmly. Only some rows state a clone size, as once, few, many or a class for expanded clones.

d_call,v_call,clone_size,j_call,cdr3_nt,cdr3_aa
-,TRBV5-1,-,TRBJ1-4,TGCGCCAGCAGCTTGAGCCTCTCGGTCGGCGAAAAACTGTTTTTT,CASSLSLSVGEKLFF
-,TRBV4-1,-,TRBJ2-7,TGCGCCAGCAGCCAAGTATCCCAGCAGTCCTACGAGCAGTACTTC,CASSQVSQQSYEQYF
-,TRBV5-1,once,TRBJ2-5,TGCGCCAGCAGCTTGAGTGCAGTGGGAAAGGAGACCCAGTACTTC,CASSLSAVGKETQYF
-,TRBV27,-,TRBJ2-1,TGTGCCAGCAGTTCCCGGGACCCCCGCGACAATGAGCAGTTCTTC,CASSSRDPRDNEQFF
-,TRBV5-1,-,TRBJ2-1,TGCGCCAGCAGTGAGGGTAGCGGAACCTACAATGAGCAGTTCTTC,CASSEGSGTYNEQFF
-,TRBV18,-,TRBJ1-1,TGTGCCAGCTCACCACTTCCTGAGGGCACTGAAGCTTTCTTT,CASSPLPEGTEAFF
-,TRBV5-1,-,TRBJ2-5,TGCGCCAGCAGCTTGGCGCGGGGAGAGGAGACCCAGTACTTC,CASSLARGEETQYF
-,TRBV6-6,-,TRBJ1-4,TGTGCCAGTAGAAGAGCTAATGAAAAACTGTTTTTT,CASRRANEKLFF
TRBD1,TRBV28,-,TRBJ2-3,TGTGCCAGCACCGACAGGGTCAGGGTGGCAGATACGCAGTATTTT,CASTDRVRVADTQYF
-,TRBV5-1,-,TRBJ2-2,TGCGCCAGCAGCTTGGGAGGTTCGAACACCGGGGAGCTGTTTTTT,CASSLGGSNTGELFF
TRBD2,TRBV18,-,TRBJ2-7,TGTGCCAGCTCACAAAATAGCGGGAGTATCGACCAACCCTACGAGCAGTACTTC,CASSQNSGSIDQPYEQYF
-,TRBV28,-,TRBJ2-6,TGTGCCAGCAGTAAACTAGGAGGAGCCTCTGGGGCCAACGTCCTGACTTTC,CASSKLGGASGANVLTF
-,TRBV7-2,-,TRBJ2-7,TGTGCCAGCAGTAATAGCTACTCCTACGAGCAGTACTTC,CASSNSYSYEQYF
-,TRBV18,-,TRBJ2-7,TGTGCCAGCTCACCACTTACCGGGGACGAGCAGTACTTC,CASSPLTGDEQYF
TRBD2,TRBV7-9,many,TRBJ2-7,TGTGCCAGCAGCTCCACGACAGGACTAGCGGGAGTAGGTCGGAACGAGCAGTACTTC,CASSSTTGLAGVGRNEQYF
-,TRBV4-1,-,TRBJ2-6,TGCGCCAGCAGAGGTCTTAGCAGCGAACACTCTGGGGCCAACGTCCTGACTTTC,CASRGLSSEHSGANVLTF
-,TRBV27,few,TRBJ2-7,TGTGCCAGCAGTGGACGGGCTAGCTTTCACTACGAGCAGTACTTC,CASSGRASFHYEQYF
TRBD1,TRBV5-1,few,TRBJ2-2,TGCGCCAGCAGCTTATCTACAGGGGGGTACGCCGGGGAGCTGTTTTTT,CASSLSTGGYAGELFF
-,TRBV25-1,few,TRBJ1-1,TGTGCCAGCAGTGAGAGAACAGCGAACACTGAAGCTTTCTTT,CASSERTANTEAFF
TRBD1,TRBV27,few,TRBJ2-1,TGTGCCAGCAGTTTCGCGGGACAGGGCAATGAGCAGTTCTTC,CASSFAGQGNEQFF
-,TRBV7-9,-,TRBJ2-5,TGTGCCAGCAGCTTAGGACACTCGAAGGGGGAGACCCAGTACTTC,CASSLGHSKGETQYF
-,TRBV18,few,TRBJ2-4,TGTGCCAGCTCACCGGTAGAGGGGCTCGCTGGGTACTTC,CASSPVEGLAGYF
-,TRBV5-6,-,TRBJ2-6,TGTGCCAGCAGCTTTCGGTCCTCTGGGGCCAACGTCCTGACTTTC,CASSFRSSGANVLTF
TRBD2,TRBV29-1,-,TRBJ2-5,TGCAGCGTCGACGGGCTAGCGGGTACCCAAGAGACCCAGTACTTC,CSVDGLAGTQETQYF
-,TRBV11-2,few,TRBJ1-2,TGTGCCAGCAGCTTAGAGAAGGGTGGCTACACCTTC,CASSLEKGGYTF
-,TRBV6-1,-,TRBJ1-5,TGTGCCAGCAGTGAAGCGCGGGTTACTCGGACCCAGCATTTT,CASSEARVTRTQHF